This TCR beta chain was sequenced for a study of tumor-infiltrating lymphocytes in primary liver carcinoma. Making TCR beta cDNA involved approximately 0.5 ug total RNA and a constant-region primer. The TCR beta library was amplified through three nested multiplex PCR rounds in a modified ARM-PCR procedure. A C-beta reverse primer was combined with TRBV1-TRBV30 forward primers in the first two PCR rounds, and each round had ten to eleven cycles. One entry per CDR3 protein results from TCRdb running MiXCR on the multiplex PCR reads. Among more than 100,000 distinct CDR3 sequences, roughly three fifths were seen once, and the ten largest hold around 9.7%. Unsorted bulk tissue (about 18-32 mg) underwent RNA and DNA co-extraction. This clonotype was seen once. A much larger clone differs by one base, so this may be a read error. Trimming removed 3 bases at V and 5 bases at J, with 10 bases between. The CDR3 has 13 residues.

This chain joins TRBV12-3 or TRBV12-4 and TRBJ1-2; D is ambiguous. The sequenced material came from liver tumor tissue from sampling region 1. Subset indicated: tumor region T1, superior pole. The sequence was obtained from a woman aged 55 to 70 with primary liver carcinoma and hepatitis B virus infection. CDR3 amino acids: CASSLKANYGYTF. The CDR3 DNA reads as TGTGCCAGCAGTTTGAAGGCGAATTATGGCTACACCTTC.